This T cell receptor beta chain was recorded in a study of blood T cell repertoires in COVID-19. The CDR3 is 14 residues long. V shed 1 base and J shed 8 bases, with 13 bases lying between them. Germline V gene lookup returns CDR1 SGDLS and CDR2 YYNGEE. The table came from immunoSEQ multiplex PCR; TCRdb's copy has only in-frame clones and leaves some out. The profile covers roughly 260,000 clones, with about 91% appearing a single time and 2.6% taken by the ten largest. Seattle enrolled patients during active infection and tracked them longitudinally. The sample consisted of peripheral blood. The chain recombines TRBV9 with TRBJ2-1; tentative D call: TRBD2 (5 bases). The TCR comes from a person aged 18-29 years with COVID-19, enrolled during active disease. The CDR3 nucleotides read TGTGCCAGCAGCGTACGAGGGTTGGCCGATGAGCAGTTCTTC. Its protein product is CASSVRGLADEQFF.